This passage covers 25 T cell receptor beta chains from one sample sequenced in a study of neurological immune-mediated disorders. MiXCR, run by TCRdb on the 5' RACE reads, gives a single entry per CDR3 protein. Among roughly 9,800 distinct CDR3 sequences, under 25% were seen once, and the ten largest hold roughly 15%. Sequencing input: CD8+ T cells from blood. These receptors originate from a woman aged 40 to 50 with multiple sclerosis.

This clonotype ranks as medium-sized. The genes are TRBV7-6 and TRBJ1-1; a possible D gene is TRBD1 (5 bases). Germline V CDR1 and CDR2: SGHVS, FNYEAQ. The V end was cut by 10 bases, the J end by 6 bases, with 15 bases between. There are 12 residues in the CDR3. In DNA form, the CDR3 reads TGTGCCACCGACCAAGTGGGGCCTGAAGCTTTCTTT. Its protein product is CATDQVGPEAFF.

This clonotype was observed many times. The J gene is TRBJ2-7, the V gene TRBV3-1; D not resolved. The CDR3 is 11 amino acids. Trimming cost V 3 bases and J 8 bases, with 8 bases left between them. Germline CDR1 LGHDT, CDR2 YNNKEL (reference sequence). The CDR3 sequence: CASSHSYQQYF. For the CDR3, the DNA is TGTGCCAGCAGCCATTCGTACCAGCAGTACTTC.

This clonotype occurred many times. CDR3 sequence: CSASPRGTVGWGINQPQHF. CDR3 nucleotide sequence: TGCAGTGCTAGCCCCCGCGGGACAGTGGGCTGGGGGATAAATCAGCCCCAGCATTTT. The V gene is TRBV20-1, the J gene TRBJ1-5, with 7 bases lining up with TRBD1. Germline assignment: CDR1 DFQATT and CDR2 SNEGSKA (reference sequence). CDR3 size: 19 residues. V was pared by 3 bases and J by 4 bases, with 21 bases of the junction left unmatched.

This clonotype was recorded at least ten times. The chain combines TRBV4-2 with TRBJ2-6, with D unclear. The CDR3 has 16 amino acids. V was shortened by 0 bases and J by 0 bases, with 6 bases between the two germline ends. Germline values: CDR1 LGHNA, CDR2 YNFKEQ. The CDR3 nucleotides read TGTGCCAGCAGCCAAGATCGCAGCTCTGGGGCCAACGTCCTGACTTTC. Translation gives CASSQDRSSGANVLTF.

This clonotype was seen at least ten times. The chain links TRBV12-3 or TRBV12-4 to TRBJ1-2, with D possibly being TRBD1 (5 bases). The CDR3 is 14 residues long. The V and J ends lost 2 bases and 4 bases respectively, with 11 bases between them. CDR3 bases: TGTGCCAGCAGTTTATCGGGGGGGGGCTATGGCTACACCTTC. Its protein product is CASSLSGGGYGYTF.

This clonotype was detected ten times or more. The J gene is TRBJ2-7, the V gene TRBV5-6; 9 bases align to TRBD1. The CDR3 extends over 14 amino acids. The germline V gene encodes CDR1 SGHDT and CDR2 YYEEEE. V shed 4 bases, J shed 5 bases, and the junction held 7 bases outside the gene matches. Here the CDR3 DNA reads TGTGCCAGCAGCCGACAGGGGGGGCGCGACGAGCAGTACTTC. This sequence encodes CASSRQGGRDEQYF. Based on the CDR3 plus reference TRBV5-6 and TRBJ2-7, the full variable domain is DAGVTQSPTHLIKTRGQQVTLRCSPKSGHDTVSWYQQALGQGPQFIFQYYEEEERQRGNFPDRFSGHQFPNYSSELNVNALLLGDSALYLCASSRQGGRDEQYFGPGTRLTVT.

The DNA for the CDR3 is TGTGCCAGCAGTTACTCTAAGGACGGTAACACTGAAGCTTTCTTT. Its translation is CASSYSKDGNTEAFF. V gene TRBV6-5 combines with J gene TRBJ1-1; D not resolved. The germline gives CDR1 MNHEY, CDR2 SVGAGI. This CDR3 comprises 15 residues. Trimming shortened V by 0 bases and J by 2 bases, and 10 bases separated the two germline ends.

This clonotype is judged medium-sized (0.01 to 0.1%). The J gene is TRBJ1-2, the V gene TRBV29-1; no clear D gene. Trimming shortened V by 6 bases and J by 5 bases, and 10 bases separated the two germline ends. The germline V gene encodes CDR1 SQVTM and CDR2 ANQGSEA. The CDR3 sequence is 11 residues long. CDR3 protein: CSVPSEYGYTF. In DNA, the CDR3 is TGCAGCGTCCCCAGCGAGTATGGCTACACCTTC.

By share of the sample, this clonotype is medium-sized. The chain links TRBV4-1 to TRBJ1-1, with a possible D match to TRBD1 (6 bases). Looked up from germline, CDR1 is MGHRA and CDR2 is YSYEKL. CDR3 size: 15 residues. V was shortened by 4 bases and J by 1 base, with 13 bases between the two germline ends. The CDR3: CASSLRGGKNTEAFF. Written as DNA, the CDR3 is TGCGCCAGCAGCCTTAGGGGGGGAAAGAACACTGAAGCTTTCTTT.

This clonotype was counted ten times or more. The chain uses TRBV5-1 and TRBJ2-7, with D hard to call. The germline V and J ends were trimmed by 0 bases and 3 bases, with 7 bases remaining between them. Germline loops: CDR1 SGHRS, CDR2 YFSETQ. This CDR3 is 13 amino acids long. DNA for the CDR3: TGCGCCAGCAGCTTGGAGGTGCACTACGAGCAGTACTTC. Protein product: CASSLEVHYEQYF.

The chain joins TRBV25-1 to TRBJ2-5; D gene unclear. V shed 6 bases and J shed 9 bases, with 20 bases lying between them. Per the germline V gene, CDR1 is MGHDK and CDR2 is SYGVNS. This CDR3 has 14 amino acids. The chain's CDR3 is CASSPLGDLEAQYF. The DNA of the CDR3 is TGTGCCAGCAGCCCCCTCGGTGACCTTGAGGCCCAGTACTTC.

In its sample, this clonotype was seen many times. The gene calls are TRBV29-1 and TRBJ1-2; D unclear. Germline loops: CDR1 SQVTM, CDR2 ANQGSEA. V dropped 2 bases and J dropped 13 bases, with 17 bases sitting between them. There are 12 residues in the CDR3. The DNA for the CDR3 is TGCAGCGTTGAACAAACGACAACGGATCGCACCTTC. Amino acid sequence: CSVEQTTTDRTF.

This clonotype was counted many times. The rearrangement links TRBV20-1 to TRBJ1-2; D perhaps matches TRBD1 (5 bases). There are 18 residues in the CDR3. V lost 5 bases and J 0 bases, leaving 25 bases between the germline ends. CDR1 is DFQATT and CDR2 is SNEGSKA in the germline V gene (reference sequence). The CDR3 DNA reads TGCAGTGCTCGCACAACATCGTCGACAGAATTCTCTAACTATGGCTACACCTTC. It translates to CSARTTSSTEFSNYGYTF.

Within the sample, this clonotype is large. This chain joins TRBV4-1 and TRBJ1-1; 10 nucleotides line up with TRBD1. Germline V CDR1 and CDR2: MGHRA, YSYEKL. The V gene end was trimmed by 4 bases and the J gene end by 5 bases; junction bases not matched to a gene: 7. This CDR3 has 15 residues. CDR3 amino acids: CASSLLGQGGTEAFF. The DNA for the CDR3 is TGCGCCAGCAGCCTACTTGGACAGGGGGGAACTGAAGCTTTCTTT.

This clonotype occurred many times. Written as DNA, the CDR3 is TGTGCCAGCAGCCCGGACAGGGCGGATGAAAAACTGTTTTTT. Translated, it gives CASSPDRADEKLFF. The chain has TRBV6-2 or TRBV6-3 and TRBJ1-4; 8 bases align to TRBD1. CDR1 is MNHEY and CDR2 is SVGEGT in the germline V gene. CDR3 length equals 14 residues. The ends lost 6 bases at V and 6 bases at J; junction bases unmatched: 6.

The chain couples TRBV5-8 to TRBJ2-2; D ambiguous. There are 14 residues in the CDR3. Trimming left V 9 bases short and J 4 bases short, with 16 bases between. Germline lookup yields CDR1 SGHTS and CDR2 YDEGEE. The CDR3 region has the DNA TGTGCCAACAGAGGTTTACCTCTCACCGGGGAGCTGTTTTTT. Amino acids: CANRGLPLTGELFF. The whole variable domain, remainder taken from reference TRBV5-8 and TRBJ2-2, is EAGVTQSPTHLIKTRGQQATLRCSPISGHTSVYWYQQALGLGLQFLLWYDEGEERNRGNFPPRFSGRQFPNYSSELNVNALELEDSALYLCANRGLPLTGELFFGEGSRLTVL.

This clonotype was seen at least ten times. The chain carries TRBV7-3 and TRBJ2-2; the match to TRBD2 covers 7 bases. With V trimmed by 0 bases and J by 1 base, 2 bases remained unmatched. The CDR3 extends over 16 amino acids. Germline-derived CDR1 and CDR2 are SGHTA and FQGTGA. The CDR3 DNA reads as TGTGCCAGCAGCTTAACTGGGGGGGAGAACACCGGGGAGCTGTTTTTT. Amino acids: CASSLTGGENTGELFF.

This rearrangement joins TRBV7-6 to TRBJ2-1; D remains ambiguous. The V end was cut by 1 base, the J end by 8 bases, with 12 bases between. The CDR3 runs to 14 residues. From germline, CDR1 is SGHVS and CDR2 FNYEAQ. The chain's CDR3 is CASSLGSPVDEQFF. The CDR3 DNA follows: TGTGCCAGCAGCTTAGGTTCCCCTGTCGATGAGCAGTTCTTC.

The chain employs TRBV7-9 and TRBJ2-5, with 9 nucleotides matching TRBD1. The germline V gene encodes CDR1 SEHNR and CDR2 FQNEAQ (reference sequence). V lost 2 bases, J lost 5 bases, and 12 bases stayed unmatched. The CDR3 is made up of 17 amino acids. CDR3 DNA sequence: TGTGCCAGCAGCTTACCCTCCGGGACAGGGATGGGGGAGACCCAGTACTTC. It codes for CASSLPSGTGMGETQYF.

This chain joins TRBV12-3 or TRBV12-4 and TRBJ1-2; TRBD1 might be the D (5 bases). V lost 4 bases and J lost 7, with 13 bases in between. The CDR3 is made up of 13 amino acids. CDR3 loop: CASSSMGGGGYTF. The CDR3 nucleotides are TGTGCCAGCAGTTCGATGGGGGGTGGTGGCTACACCTTC.

This clonotype appeared many times. The chain combines TRBV5-5 with TRBJ1-2; D remains unclear. The CDR3 covers 15 residues. V was clipped by 4 bases and J by 3 bases, with 16 bases between them. Germline lookup yields CDR1 SGHKS and CDR2 YYEKEE (reference sequence). CDR3 sequence: CASSPGRSYYYGYTF. CDR3 coding DNA: TGTGCCAGCAGCCCAGGACGGTCCTACTACTATGGCTACACCTTC.

CDR3 sequence reads: CASSQEETAGGSYEQYF. CDR3 nucleotides: TGTGCCAGCAGCCAAGAGGAGACAGCGGGGGGCTCCTACGAGCAGTACTTC. The V and J genes are TRBV4-2 and TRBJ2-7; 9 bases line up with TRBD2. Germline lookup yields CDR1 LGHNA and CDR2 YNFKEQ. The CDR3 is 17 amino acids. The junction had 6 bases not matched to a gene; V was cut back by 0 bases and J by 0 bases.

The sample holds many counts of this clonotype. The gene calls are TRBV5-5 and TRBJ1-5, with D possibly being TRBD1 (6 bases). The length of the CDR3 is 17 residues. Trimming stripped 2 bases from V and 4 bases from J, with 19 bases between. Germline CDR1 reads SGHKS; CDR2 reads YYEKEE (reference sequence). The CDR3 DNA sequence: TGTGCCAGCAGCTTCTATATTACAGGGACCTTTAATCAGCCCCAGCATTTT. Translating it yields CASSFYITGTFNQPQHF.

By sample fraction, this clonotype is medium-sized (0.01 to 0.1%). The chain is built from TRBV20-1 and TRBJ2-7; D is possibly TRBD1 or TRBD2 (7 bases each). Trimming left V 5 bases short and J 2 bases short, with 10 bases between. Germline CDR1 and CDR2: DFQATT and SNEGSKA (reference sequence). This CDR3 is 12 amino acids long. CDR3 in amino acids: CSAPGGAYEQYF. The CDR3, as DNA: TGCAGTGCTCCAGGGGGGGCCTACGAGCAGTACTTC.

CDR3 region: CASSPAGHNYGYTF. CDR3 in DNA: TGCGCCAGCAGCCCGGCTGGGCACAACTATGGCTACACCTTC. J is TRBJ1-2 and V is TRBV5-1, with no clear D. Germline V gene data show CDR1 as SGHRS and CDR2 as YFSETQ. The CDR3 covers 14 residues. V lost 4 bases, J lost 2 bases, and 12 bases lay in between.